This TCR beta chain derives from a study of blood T cell repertoires in COVID-19. Whole-study context: From the United States, Italy and Spain came samples of acute and convalescent COVID-19. PBMCs, B-cell-depleted T cells, or T cells provided the cDNA or gDNA that made up the material.

Germline V gene sequence: CDR1 MGHRA, CDR2 YSYEKL. The CDR3 has 14 residues. Trimming removed 5 bases from V and 2 bases from J, with 12 bases in between. Here immunoSEQ multiplex PCR was the method, and the copy in TCRdb shows in-frame clones only, minus some. The sample has 250,000 to 300,000 clones, about 88% seen once; the top ten hold roughly 6.7%. The sequencing input was PBMCs or T cells enriched from blood (not recorded which). This rearrangement joins TRBV4-1 to TRBJ1-1; D remains unclear. The sequence was obtained from a woman aged 45-60 years who had been exposed to COVID-19. CDR3 region: CASSGFPGNTEAFF. CDR3 bases: TGCGCCAGCAGCGGGTTCCCGGGAAACACTGAAGCTTTCTTT.